Each of the 22 T cell receptor beta chains below was sequenced from the same sample in a study of T cells in Graves' hyperthyroidism and ophthalmopathy. Amplification of TCR beta CDR3 regions used RNA as the template. Primed by the HTBI set, a first-round RT-PCR was run on the TCR CDR3. TCRdb reanalysed the multiplex PCR reads using MiXCR and keeps one entry per CDR3 protein. The table lists 650,000 to 800,000 distinct CDR3 sequences, about 45% of them singletons. The sample comprised peripheral blood or thyroid tissue (not recorded which). The receptors here all came from an adult man with Graves' disease, either hyperthyroidism or ophthalmopathy (not recorded which).

This clonotype turned up a few times. The gene calls are TRBV12-3 or TRBV12-4 and TRBJ1-1; D is unclear. This CDR3 has 13 residues. V shed 5 bases and J shed 2 bases, with 9 bases lying between them. CDR3 in amino acids: CASSPYSNTEAFF. Written as DNA, the CDR3 is TGTGCCAGCAGTCCGTACAGTAACACTGAAGCTTTCTTT.

A note on this clonotype: A much larger clone lies a single base off, so this may be a read error. This chain links TRBV24-1 with TRBJ2-7, with a weak D call TRBD2 (5 bases). CDR3 length: 14 amino acids. V dropped 4 bases and J dropped 5 bases, with 14 bases sitting between them. Germline V gene lookup returns CDR1 KGHDR and CDR2 SFDVKD. The CDR3 here is CATSDCTRFHEQYF. In DNA form, the CDR3 reads TGTGCCACCAGTGACTGTACTAGATTCCACGAGCAGTACTTC.

This clonotype was detected many times. This chain joins TRBV9 and TRBJ1-2; 7 bases fit TRBD1. V shed 2 bases, J shed 8 bases, and the junction held 6 bases outside the gene matches. CDR1 and CDR2 from the germline V gene are SGDLS and YYNGEE. The CDR3 is 13 residues long. CDR3 sequence reads: CASSVSGGRGYTF. The CDR3 region has the DNA TGTGCCAGCAGCGTTTCAGGGGGGCGCGGCTACACCTTC.

Comment on this clonotype: A single base separates this from a much larger clone, so it may be a read error. The chain uses TRBV20-1 and TRBJ1-2; D remains unclear. Germline V gene lookup returns CDR1 DFQATT and CDR2 SNEGSKA (reference sequence). The CDR3 covers 9 residues. V was shortened by 6 bases and J by 10 bases, with 9 bases between the two germline ends. The CDR3 DNA follows: TGCAGTGCAGCGGGAACCTACACCTTC. As protein: CSAAGTYTF.

The chain has TRBV9 and TRBJ2-7, with a possible D match to TRBD2 (6 bases). Per the germline V gene, CDR1 is SGDLS and CDR2 is YYNGEE. The CDR3 runs to 16 residues. Trimming pared 4 bases from V and 0 bases from J, leaving 17 bases between. This CDR3 is CASSIGGTVSSYEQYF. In DNA form, the CDR3 reads TGTGCCAGCAGCATCGGGGGTACGGTGAGCTCCTACGAGCAGTACTTC.

This clonotype was seen only a few times. The chain combines TRBV19 with TRBJ1-1; possible D gene TRBD1, 5 bases. The CDR3 is made up of 15 amino acids. With 6 bases removed from V and 0 bases from J, the gap between germline ends came to 14 bases. The germline V gene encodes CDR1 LNHDA and CDR2 SQIVND (reference sequence). In nucleotides, the CDR3 is TGTGCCAGTAGACCCGTGGGACGAATGAACACTGAAGCTTTCTTT. Translating gives CASRPVGRMNTEAFF.

This clonotype was seen only once. This chain joins TRBV7-9 and TRBJ1-2; the D gene is possibly TRBD1 (6 bases). The CDR3 runs 14 residues. Germline assignment: CDR1 SEHNR and CDR2 FQNEAQ (reference sequence). Trimming left V 7 bases short and J 5 bases short, with 17 bases between. CDR3 bases: TGTGCCAGCATCCGATTCGGGGGGCCTTATGGCTACACCTTC. This encodes CASIRFGGPYGYTF.

This clonotype was observed many times. The gene calls are TRBV15 and TRBJ2-7; no definite D call. V was clipped by 3 bases and J by 0 bases, with 9 bases between them. The germline CDR1 and CDR2 sequences are LNHNV and YYDKDF (reference sequence). The CDR3 contains 14 residues. For the CDR3, the DNA is TGTGCCACCAGCAGTCAGCATAGCTCCTACGAGCAGTACTTC. Amino acid sequence: CATSSQHSSYEQYF.

This clonotype was found many times. The V and J genes are TRBV15 and TRBJ1-5; D is ambiguous. Germline lookup yields CDR1 LNHNV and CDR2 YYDKDF (reference sequence). The CDR3 loop spans 12 amino acids. V was pared by 3 bases and J by 7 bases, with 7 bases between. Written as DNA, the CDR3 is TGTGCCACCAGCAGTTTAGGACAGCCCCAGCATTTT. Amino acid sequence: CATSSLGQPQHF.

This clonotype has at least ten counts. This chain links TRBV24-1 with TRBJ2-5, with 8 bases that match TRBD1. Trimming removed 8 bases from V and 0 bases from J; junction bases left unmatched: 4. The CDR3 length is 14 residues. Germline-derived CDR1 and CDR2 are KGHDR and SFDVKD. The CDR3 is CATNEGQDQETQYF. In DNA, the CDR3 is TGTGCCACCAACGAGGGACAGGACCAAGAGACCCAGTACTTC.

The J gene is TRBJ1-4, the V gene TRBV2; 8 nucleotides line up with TRBD1. Germline assignment: CDR1 SNHLY and CDR2 FYNNEI. CDR3 size: 13 residues. J lost 8 bases, V lost 6 bases, and 5 bases had no gene match. Here the CDR3 reads CASRGQVEEKLFF. CDR3 nucleotides: TGTGCCAGCAGGGGACAGGTGGAGGAAAAACTGTTTTTT.

This clonotype was seen a handful of times. This chain connects TRBV6-1 to TRBJ1-5; no clear D. Germline V gene lookup returns CDR1 MNHNS and CDR2 SASEGT. This CDR3 comprises 13 residues. V was pared by 1 base and J by 9 bases, with 10 bases between. The CDR3 DNA sequence: TGTGCCAGCAGTGAAGGACCTAGCCCGCCCCAGCATTTT. Its translation: CASSEGPSPPQHF.

The V gene is TRBV29-1, the J gene TRBJ1-2, with D possibly being TRBD1 (6 bases). Trimming shortened V by 7 bases and J by 5 bases, and 20 bases separated the two germline ends. The CDR3 is made up of 14 amino acids. CDR1 is SQVTM and CDR2 is ANQGSEA in the germline V gene. This CDR3 is CSDWDSGQKYGYTF. The CDR3 DNA is TGCAGCGATTGGGACTCCGGACAGAAGTATGGCTACACCTTC.

This clonotype appeared many times. The chain couples TRBV7-8 to TRBJ1-6; D unresolved. The V end was cut by 5 bases, the J end by 8 bases, with 19 bases between. The CDR3 extends over 16 amino acids. CDR1 and CDR2 from the germline V gene are SGHVS and FQNEAQ. The CDR3 nucleotides read TGTGCCAGCAGCCAAGAGCTGGGCAGACAAGATTCACCCCTCCACTTT. Translated, it gives CASSQELGRQDSPLHF.

This chain connects TRBV6-1 to TRBJ1-1; D possibly corresponds to TRBD1 (5 bases). V lost 0 bases and J lost 7, with 12 bases in between. This CDR3 comprises 14 residues. CDR1 and CDR2 from the germline V gene are MNHNS and SASEGT. The CDR3 DNA reads as TGTGCCAGCAGTGAAGCGCTTCGGGGGGGTGAAGCTTTCTTT. Protein sequence: CASSEALRGGEAFF.

This clonotype was observed a few times. The chain has TRBV6-5 and TRBJ1-6, with TRBD1 as a possible D gene (5 bases). This CDR3 contains 16 residues. The germline CDR1 and CDR2 sequences are MNHEY and SVGAGI. Trimming cost V 6 bases and J 8 bases, with 20 bases left between them. The CDR3 loop is CASRDRGGSGYSPLHF. CDR3 nucleotides: TGTGCCAGCAGAGACCGGGGCGGGTCGGGGTATTCACCCCTCCACTTT.

Worth noting for this clonotype: A much larger clone lies one base from this, so it may be a read error. The chain employs TRBV21-1 and TRBJ1-1; TRBD1 is taken as the D call from the table, unchecked against the DNA. TRBV21-1 is deemed a pseudogene. The CDR3 consists of 16 residues. The CDR3 nucleotides are TGTGCCAGCAGCAGACTCGGGGGCGCGGTTTTGGGTGAAGTTTTCTTT. Protein product: CASSRLGGAVLGEVFF.

The chain employs TRBV7-2 and TRBJ2-5; 8 nucleotides agree with TRBD1. The CDR3 spans 14 residues. Trimming at V came to 6 bases and at J to 0 bases, leaving 3 bases not matched to a gene. Germline V gene sequence: CDR1 SGHTA, CDR2 FQGNSA. The CDR3 DNA reads TGTGCCAGCAGTCAGGGGGCGAACCAAGAGACCCAGTACTTC. Translation gives CASSQGANQETQYF.

The J gene is TRBJ2-5, the V gene TRBV19, with TRBD2 matching over 13 bases. The CDR3 covers 18 residues. Germline trimming cut 1 base from V and 5 bases from J; bases unmatched to any gene: 10. CDR1 and CDR2 (germline): LNHDA, SQIVND (reference sequence). CDR3 residues: CASSIGLAGGPMGETQYF. The CDR3, as DNA: TGTGCCAGTAGTATAGGACTAGCGGGAGGACCGATGGGGGAGACCCAGTACTTC.

The chain combines TRBV24-1 with TRBJ2-7; weak D call: TRBD1 (5 bases). This CDR3 comprises 13 residues. CDR1 KGHDR and CDR2 SFDVKD come from the germline V gene. V lost 4 bases and J lost 5, with 11 bases in between. CDR3 bases: TGTGCCACCAGTGAATGGCAGGGCGACGAGCAGTACTTC. Translating it yields CATSEWQGDEQYF.

The V gene is TRBV2, the J gene TRBJ1-3; D remains unclear. Trimming took 4 bases from V and 4 from J, leaving 8 bases between them. The CDR3 extends over 13 amino acids. Looked up from germline, CDR1 is SNHLY and CDR2 is FYNNEI. This chain's CDR3 is CASSVEIGNTIYF. DNA for the CDR3: TGTGCCAGCAGTGTGGAGATCGGAAACACCATATATTTT.

This clonotype was counted many times. V usage is TRBV6-5 and J usage is TRBJ1-2; 8 bases line up with TRBD1. After removal of 4 bases from V and 7 bases from J, the junction contained 5 bases not matched to a gene. Per the germline V gene, CDR1 is MNHEY and CDR2 is SVGAGI. The CDR3 totals 13 residues. The CDR3 reads CASSSSGGVGYTF. DNA for the CDR3: TGTGCCAGCAGTTCTTCAGGGGGCGTTGGCTACACCTTC.